Sequencing of this T cell receptor (beta chain) was carried out in a study of T cell clonotyping in hematopoietic cell transplantation. TCRdb's table, derived via immunoSEQ multiplex PCR, lists solely in-frame clones and lacks some. The data hold 20,000 or so clones, with around 80% observed a single time. A remark on this clone: Its antigen is unidentified.

From germline, CDR1 is MNHEY and CDR2 SVGAGI. The V end was cut by 8 bases, the J end by 3 bases, with 14 bases between. CDR3 size: 14 residues. The study's findings and limits: Recipient TCR diversity dropped after transplant; expanded clonotypes rose from day 30 to 180. No sorting was done, leaving CD4 and CD8 contributions mixed.

V and J are TRBV6-5 and TRBJ1-3; D gene unclear. The receptor was derived from a man in his 60s in good health. Some clones in this sample may be carry-over from other donors' samples. Sequenced sample: peripheral blood mononuclear cells. The CDR3 nucleotides read TGTGCCAGCCCTGGACCAGAAGTTGGAAACACCATATATTTT. It is translated as CASPGPEVGNTIYF.